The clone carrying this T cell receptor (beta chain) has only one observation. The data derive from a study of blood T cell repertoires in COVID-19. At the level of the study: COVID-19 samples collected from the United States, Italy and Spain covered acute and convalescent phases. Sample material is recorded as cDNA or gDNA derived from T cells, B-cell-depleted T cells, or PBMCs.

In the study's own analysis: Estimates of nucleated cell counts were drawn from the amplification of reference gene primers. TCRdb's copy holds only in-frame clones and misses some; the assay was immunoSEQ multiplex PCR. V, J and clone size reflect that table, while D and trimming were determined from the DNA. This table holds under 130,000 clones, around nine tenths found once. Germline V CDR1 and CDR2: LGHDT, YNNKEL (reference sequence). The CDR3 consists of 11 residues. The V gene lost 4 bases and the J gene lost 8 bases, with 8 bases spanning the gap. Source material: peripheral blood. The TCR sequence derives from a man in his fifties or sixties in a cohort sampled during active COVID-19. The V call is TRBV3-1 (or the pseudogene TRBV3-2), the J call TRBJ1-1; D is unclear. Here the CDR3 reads CASSRQEEAFF. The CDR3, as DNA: TGTGCCAGCAGCCGGCAGGAAGAAGCTTTCTTT.